This T cell receptor beta chain was identified during a study of blood T cell repertoires in COVID-19. Study-wide background: T cells, B-cell-depleted T cells, or PBMCs provided the cDNA or gDNA that served as material.

The assay was immunoSEQ multiplex PCR, and TCRdb's table has in-frame clones only and misses some. The sample includes 440,000 or so clones, approximately 90% of them seen just once. The sample comprised peripheral blood. The source of this sequence is a woman between 40 and 55 years old with COVID-19, enrolled during active disease.

The DNA of the CDR3 is TGTGCCAGCAGTTATAGCGAGTACAATGAGCAGTTCTTC. Amino acid sequence: CASSYSEYNEQFF. J is TRBJ2-1 and V is TRBV6-2 or TRBV6-3; D is perhaps TRBD2 (5 bases). The germline gives CDR1 MNHEY, CDR2 SVGEGT. Trimming pared 3 bases from V and 4 bases from J, leaving 7 bases between. The CDR3 contains 13 residues.